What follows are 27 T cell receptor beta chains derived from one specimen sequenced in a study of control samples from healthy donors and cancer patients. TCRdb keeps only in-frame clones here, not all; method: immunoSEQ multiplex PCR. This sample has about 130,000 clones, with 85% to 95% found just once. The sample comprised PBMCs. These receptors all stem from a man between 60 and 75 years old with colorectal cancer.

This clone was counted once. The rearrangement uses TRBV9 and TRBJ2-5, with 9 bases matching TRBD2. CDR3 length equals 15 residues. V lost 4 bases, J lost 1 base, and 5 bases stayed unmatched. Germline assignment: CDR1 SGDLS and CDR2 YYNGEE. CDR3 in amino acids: CASSMQAGGQETQYF. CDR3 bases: TGTGCCAGCAGCATGCAAGCGGGGGGCCAAGAGACCCAGTACTTC.

The CDR3 is CASSPGGPYGYTF. The CDR3 DNA follows: TGTGCCAGCAGCCCCGGGGGCCCTTATGGCTACACCTTC. The gene calls are TRBV27 and TRBJ1-2; D is perhaps TRBD1 (6 bases). The CDR3 contains 13 residues. Trimming took off 6 bases at V and 5 bases at J, with 13 bases between the two ends. Germline assignment: CDR1 MNHEY and CDR2 SMNVEV (reference sequence).

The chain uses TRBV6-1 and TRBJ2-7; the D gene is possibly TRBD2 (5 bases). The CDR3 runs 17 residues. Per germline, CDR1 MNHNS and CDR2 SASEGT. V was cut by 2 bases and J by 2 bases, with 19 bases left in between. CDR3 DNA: TGTGCCAGCAGTGAACCCCGCCTGCGGGTGGGCACCTACGAGCAGTACTTC. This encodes CASSEPRLRVGTYEQYF.

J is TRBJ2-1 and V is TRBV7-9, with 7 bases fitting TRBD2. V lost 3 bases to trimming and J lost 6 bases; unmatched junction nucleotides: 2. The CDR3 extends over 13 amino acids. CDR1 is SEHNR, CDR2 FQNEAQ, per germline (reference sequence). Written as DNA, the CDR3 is TGTGCCAGCAGCTTGTCGGGGGGCAATGAGCAGTTCTTC. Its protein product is CASSLSGGNEQFF.

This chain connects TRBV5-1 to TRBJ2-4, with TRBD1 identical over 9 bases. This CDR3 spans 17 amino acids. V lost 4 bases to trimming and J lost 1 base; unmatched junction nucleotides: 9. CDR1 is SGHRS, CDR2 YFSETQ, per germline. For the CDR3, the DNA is TGCGCCAGCAGCCAAACAGTCGGGACAGGGGCCAAAAACATTCAGTACTTC. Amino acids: CASSQTVGTGAKNIQYF.

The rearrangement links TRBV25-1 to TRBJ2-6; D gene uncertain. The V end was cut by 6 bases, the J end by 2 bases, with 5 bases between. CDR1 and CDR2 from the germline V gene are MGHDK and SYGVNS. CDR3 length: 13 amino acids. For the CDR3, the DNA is TGTGCCAGCAGCATTGCTGGGGCCAACGTCCTGACTTTC. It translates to CASSIAGANVLTF.

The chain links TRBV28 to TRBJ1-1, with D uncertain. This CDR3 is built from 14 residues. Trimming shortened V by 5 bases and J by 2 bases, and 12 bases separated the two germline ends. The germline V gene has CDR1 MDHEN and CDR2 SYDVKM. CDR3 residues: CASSGGNRNTEAFF. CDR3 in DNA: TGTGCCAGCAGTGGCGGAAACAGAAACACTGAAGCTTTCTTT.

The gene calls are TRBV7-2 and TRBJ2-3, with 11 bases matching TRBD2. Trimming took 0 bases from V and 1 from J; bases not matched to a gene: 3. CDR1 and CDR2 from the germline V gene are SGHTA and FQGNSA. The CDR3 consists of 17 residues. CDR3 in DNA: TGTGCCAGCAGCTTAGCCCTAGCGGGGGGTGGCACAGATACGCAGTATTTT. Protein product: CASSLALAGGGTDTQYF.

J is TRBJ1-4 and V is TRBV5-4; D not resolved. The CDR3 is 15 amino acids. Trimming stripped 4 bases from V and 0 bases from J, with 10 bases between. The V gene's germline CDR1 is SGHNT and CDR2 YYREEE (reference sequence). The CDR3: CASSPGGATNEKLFF. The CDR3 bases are TGTGCCAGCAGCCCCGGTGGGGCAACTAATGAAAAACTGTTTTTT.

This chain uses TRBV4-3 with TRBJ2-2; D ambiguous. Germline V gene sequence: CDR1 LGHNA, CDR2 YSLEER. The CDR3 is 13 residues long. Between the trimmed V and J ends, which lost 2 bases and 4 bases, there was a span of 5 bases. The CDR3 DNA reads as TGCGCCAGCAGCCAAAAAGGCACCGGGGAGCTGTTTTTT. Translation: CASSQKGTGELFF.

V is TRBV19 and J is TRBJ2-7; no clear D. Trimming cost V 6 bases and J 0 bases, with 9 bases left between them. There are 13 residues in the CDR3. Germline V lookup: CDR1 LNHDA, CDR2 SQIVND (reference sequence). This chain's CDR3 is CASRDRSSYEQYF. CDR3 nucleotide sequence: TGTGCCAGTAGGGACCGGAGCTCCTACGAGCAGTACTTC.

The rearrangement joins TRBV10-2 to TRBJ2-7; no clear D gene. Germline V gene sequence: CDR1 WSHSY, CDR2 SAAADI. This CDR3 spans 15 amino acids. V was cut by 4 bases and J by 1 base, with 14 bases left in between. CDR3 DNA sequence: TGCGCCAGCAGTGGGTGGCAAGACTGGTCCTACGAGCAGTACTTC. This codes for CASSGWQDWSYEQYF.

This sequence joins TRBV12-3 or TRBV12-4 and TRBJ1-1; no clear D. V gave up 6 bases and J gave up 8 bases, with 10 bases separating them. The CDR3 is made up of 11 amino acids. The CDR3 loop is CASRPGGEAFF. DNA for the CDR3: TGTGCCAGCAGACCCGGTGGGGAAGCTTTCTTT.

CDR3 loop: CASSRLTSGQYF. The CDR3 nucleotides read TGTGCCAGCAGCCGTTTGACCTCTGGGCAGTACTTC. The chain is built from TRBV7-9 and TRBJ2-7; D gene unclear. Germline CDR1 is SEHNR and CDR2 is FQNEAQ (reference sequence). V was pared by 5 bases and J by 9 bases, with 14 bases between. The length of the CDR3 is 12 residues.

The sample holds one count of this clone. The CDR3 reads CATSDTDRGYGYTF. For the CDR3, the DNA is TGTGCCACCAGTGACACCGACAGGGGCTATGGCTACACCTTC. The chain combines TRBV24-1 with TRBJ1-2, with TRBD1 identical over 8 bases. CDR1 is KGHDR, CDR2 SFDVKD, per germline. J lost 4 bases, V lost 4 bases, and 4 bases had no gene match. There are 14 residues in the CDR3.

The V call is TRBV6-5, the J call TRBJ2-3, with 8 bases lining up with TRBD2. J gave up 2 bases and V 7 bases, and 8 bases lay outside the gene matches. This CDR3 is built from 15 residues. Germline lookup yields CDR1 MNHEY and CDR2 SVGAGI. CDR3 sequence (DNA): TGTGCCAGCATGGCCCTAGCGGGCCTCACAGATACGCAGTATTTT. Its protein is CASMALAGLTDTQYF.

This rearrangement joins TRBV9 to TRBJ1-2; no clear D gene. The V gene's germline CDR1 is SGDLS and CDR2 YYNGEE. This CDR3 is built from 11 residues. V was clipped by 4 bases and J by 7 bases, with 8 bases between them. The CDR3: CASSHTLGYTF. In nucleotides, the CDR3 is TGTGCCAGCAGCCACACACTTGGCTACACCTTC.

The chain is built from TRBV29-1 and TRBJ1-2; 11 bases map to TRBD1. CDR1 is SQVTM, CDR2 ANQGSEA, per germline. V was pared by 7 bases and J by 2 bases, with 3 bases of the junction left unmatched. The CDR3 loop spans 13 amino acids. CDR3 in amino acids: CSAGTGGNYGYTF. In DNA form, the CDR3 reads TGCAGCGCCGGGACAGGGGGGAACTATGGCTACACCTTC. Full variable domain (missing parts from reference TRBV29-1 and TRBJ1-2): SAVISQKPSRDICQRGTSLTIQCQVDSQVTMMFWYRQQPGQSLTLIATANQGSEATYESGFVIDKFPISRPNLTFSTLTVSNMSPEDSSIYLCSAGTGGNYGYTFGSGTRLTVV.

Written as DNA, the CDR3 is TGTGCCAGCAGCCAACCCGCCGGGAATGAGCAGTTCTTC. Its translation: CASSQPAGNEQFF. The chain recombines TRBV7-6 with TRBJ2-1; D is uncertain. Deletions cut 5 bases from V and 7 bases from J, with 12 bases between. CDR3 size: 13 residues. Per germline, CDR1 SGHVS and CDR2 FNYEAQ.

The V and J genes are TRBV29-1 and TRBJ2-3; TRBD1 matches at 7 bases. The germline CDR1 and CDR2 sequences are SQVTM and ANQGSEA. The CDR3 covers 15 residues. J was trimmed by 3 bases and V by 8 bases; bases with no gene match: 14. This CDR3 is CSFLRQGVFTDTQYF. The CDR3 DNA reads TGCAGCTTTTTGAGGCAGGGGGTCTTTACAGATACGCAGTATTTT.

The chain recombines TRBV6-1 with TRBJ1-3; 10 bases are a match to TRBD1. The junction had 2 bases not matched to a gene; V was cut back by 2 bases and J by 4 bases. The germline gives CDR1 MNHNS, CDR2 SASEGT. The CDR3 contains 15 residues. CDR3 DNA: TGTGCCAGCAGTGAACTGGACAGGGGGGGAAACACCATATATTTT. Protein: CASSELDRGGNTIYF.

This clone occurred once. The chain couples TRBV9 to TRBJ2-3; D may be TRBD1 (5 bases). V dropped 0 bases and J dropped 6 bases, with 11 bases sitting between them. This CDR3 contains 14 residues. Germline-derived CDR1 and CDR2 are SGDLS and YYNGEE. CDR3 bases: TGTGCCAGCAGCGTAGGTAGCTCAGGGGATACGCAGTATTTT. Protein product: CASSVGSSGDTQYF. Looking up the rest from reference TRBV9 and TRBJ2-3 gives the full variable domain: DSGVTQTPKHLITATGQRVTLRCSPRSGDLSVYWYQQSLDQGLQFLIQYYNGEERAKGNILERFSAQQFPDLHSELNLSSLELGDSALYFCASSVGSSGDTQYFGPGTRLTVL.

The CDR3 nucleotides are TGTGCCAGCACCGAAGGGCCTAACTATGGCTACACCTTC. Its translation is CASTEGPNYGYTF. The chain couples TRBV6-6 to TRBJ1-2, with D unresolved. Germline-derived CDR1 and CDR2 are MNHNY and SVGAGI (reference sequence). CDR3 length: 13 residues. Trimming shortened V by 7 bases and J by 0 bases, and 9 bases separated the two germline ends.

The CDR3 DNA reads TGTGCCAGCAGTGGGGGACAGATACCTTCTGGAAACACCATATATTTT. Its protein product is CASSGGQIPSGNTIYF. The chain uses TRBV6-1 and TRBJ1-3, with 7 bases matching TRBD1. This CDR3 region has 16 residues. The V gene's germline CDR1 is MNHNS and CDR2 SASEGT. V lost 4 bases to trimming and J lost 1 base; unmatched junction nucleotides: 7.

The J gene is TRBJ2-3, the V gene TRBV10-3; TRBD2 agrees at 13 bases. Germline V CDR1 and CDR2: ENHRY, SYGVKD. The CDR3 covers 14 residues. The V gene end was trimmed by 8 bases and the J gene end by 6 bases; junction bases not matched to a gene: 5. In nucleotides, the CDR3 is TGTGCCATCGGGGGGACTAGCGGGGTCGATACGCAGTATTTT. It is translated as CAIGGTSGVDTQYF.

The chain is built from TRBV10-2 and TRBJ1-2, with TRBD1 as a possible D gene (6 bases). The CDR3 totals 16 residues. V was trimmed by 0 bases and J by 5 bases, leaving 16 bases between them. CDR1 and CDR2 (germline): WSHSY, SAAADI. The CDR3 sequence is CASSESNTGQKYGYTF. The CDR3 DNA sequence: TGCGCCAGCAGTGAGTCGAATACAGGGCAGAAATATGGCTACACCTTC.

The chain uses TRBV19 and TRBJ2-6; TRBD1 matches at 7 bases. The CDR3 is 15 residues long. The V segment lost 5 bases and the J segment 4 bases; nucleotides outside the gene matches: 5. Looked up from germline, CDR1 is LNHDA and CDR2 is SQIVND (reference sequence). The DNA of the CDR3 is TGTGCCAGTAGTGTAGGGACAGCGGGGGCCAACGTCCTGACTTTC. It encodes CASSVGTAGANVLTF.